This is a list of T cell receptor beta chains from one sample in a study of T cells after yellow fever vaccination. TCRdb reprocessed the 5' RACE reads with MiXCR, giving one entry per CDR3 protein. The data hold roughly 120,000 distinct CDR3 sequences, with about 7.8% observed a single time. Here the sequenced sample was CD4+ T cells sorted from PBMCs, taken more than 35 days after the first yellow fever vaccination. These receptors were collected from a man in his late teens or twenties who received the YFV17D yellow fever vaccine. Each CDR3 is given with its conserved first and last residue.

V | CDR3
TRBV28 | CASSPPGGYGNTIYF
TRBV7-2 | CASAPGAKATQYF
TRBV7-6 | CASSLAARTEAFF
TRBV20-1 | CSARELRTDTQYF
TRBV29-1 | CSAADGRQETQYF
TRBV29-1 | CSVEARGGRTEAFF
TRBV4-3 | CASSQDGRGAYEQYF
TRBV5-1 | CASSLAVGGTVQETQYF
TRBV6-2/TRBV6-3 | CASSPQYTEAFF
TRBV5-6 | CASSLTGGAGANNEQFF
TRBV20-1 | CSAAGGLANSPLHF
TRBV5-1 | CASSLAADSYNEQFF
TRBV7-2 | CASSFSWGSPLHF
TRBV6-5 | CASRGTSGGIGELFF
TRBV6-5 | CASSHGQGPYGYTF
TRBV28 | CASSSGEWTQYF
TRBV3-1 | CASSQVPGGRTDTQYF
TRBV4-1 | CASSQDSGAGTISGNTIYF
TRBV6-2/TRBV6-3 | CASNGGLGTEAFF
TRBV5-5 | CASSLGQRDQPQHF
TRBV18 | CASSPREGRNEQFF
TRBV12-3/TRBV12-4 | CASSFPGREQFF
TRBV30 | CAGGKGLYEQYF
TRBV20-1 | CSATTYGGWGAGQPQHF
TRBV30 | CAWSPGGLEKLFF
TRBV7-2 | CASIKMAGFTDTQYF
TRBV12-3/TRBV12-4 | CASSLVGTPEGYTF
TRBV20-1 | CSAPKAGSYGYTF
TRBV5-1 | CASSRDTGETQYF
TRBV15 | CATSRSHLGSSGANVLTF
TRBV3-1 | CASSQELAGRSYF
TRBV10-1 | CASSEGQATEAFF
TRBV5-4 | CASSPPGPAGETQYF
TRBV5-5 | CASKETAAYEQYF
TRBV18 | CASSPLDREETQYF
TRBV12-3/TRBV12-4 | CASSKGVGYTF
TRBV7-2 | CASSQGRNSYNEQFF
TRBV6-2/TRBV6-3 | CASSPNYNEQFF
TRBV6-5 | CASSYGGYGYTF
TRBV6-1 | CASRETAVSGNTIYF
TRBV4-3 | CASSPMGAANTGELFF
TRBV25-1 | CASISGGGFGGYTF
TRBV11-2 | CASSPGVQETQYF
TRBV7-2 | CASSVRNTQYF
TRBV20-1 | CSASPGPEQYF
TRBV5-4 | CASRLAGGRDEQFF
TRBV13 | CASSPVSPYEQYF
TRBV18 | CASSPVTSGGSHPEQYF
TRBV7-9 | CASSLLGYNEQFF
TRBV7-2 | CASSLMQGGQPQHF
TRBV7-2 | CASSSQGGGQETQYF
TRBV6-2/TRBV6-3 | CASSYRDSPLHF
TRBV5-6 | CASSLSNQPQHF
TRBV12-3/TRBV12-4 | CASSFLGSNTEAFF
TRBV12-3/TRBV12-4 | CASRGGPSPDRPQHF
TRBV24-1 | CATSDYQPGDGNQPQHF
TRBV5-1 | CASSPDRGRLANYGYTF